The source of this T cell receptor (beta chain) is a study of blood T cells in healthy people across ages. Study as a whole: With template switching, about one barcoded beta molecule was captured per two T cells.

This clonotype appeared many times. The CDR3 has 13 amino acids. Trimming removed 3 bases at V and 10 bases at J, with 13 bases between. Germline V lookup: CDR1 SGHAT, CDR2 FQDESV (reference sequence). Together with a sample-barcoded 5' primer, a J-beta primer mix was included in a second PCR lasting about 6 to 11 cycles. Every molecule of cDNA carried a tag from a template-switch adaptor with 12 random nucleotides. TCRdb processed the 5' RACE reads anew with MiXCR; each CDR3 protein has one entry. This sample has 650,000 to 700,000 distinct CDR3 sequences; 52% occur once, and the top ten carry 13%. V gene TRBV11-1 combines with J gene TRBJ2-1; D uncertain. This TCR derives from an elderly woman in good health. What was sequenced was blood. The CDR3 reads CASSLARPGEQFF. In DNA form, the CDR3 reads TGTGCCAGCAGCTTGGCACGGCCCGGAGAGCAGTTCTTC.